This T cell receptor beta chain was recovered during a study of cytomegalovirus exposure and HLA in healthy donors. On the study more broadly: The Caucasian-associated ancestry cluster held roughly 84% of 300 to 500 genotyped donors. The study, taken as a whole, reports: Exclusion applied to some V segments, including TRBV6-2 and TRBV6-3, as they were indistinguishable. Donor immune exposure was known only as CMV serostatus.

In the case of this clone: What it binds is unknown.

PCR employed 60 Vbeta and 13 Jbeta primers. Sequencing was performed with immunoSEQ multiplex PCR; in TCRdb, only in-frame clones are kept and a portion is missing. The sample records approximately 110,000 clones, over 60% being singletons. The CDR3 consists of 12 residues. Germline CDR1 and CDR2: SQVTM and ANQGSEA. The V end was cut by 7 bases, the J end by 4 bases, with 12 bases between. The receptor was derived from a man aged 55 to 69 in good health and CMV-seropositive. This chain links TRBV29-1 with TRBJ2-3; possible D gene TRBD1, 5 bases. The specimen sequenced was PBMCs. CDR3 coding DNA: TGCAGCGGCCTGGTGGGGCCAGATACGCAGTATTTT. Amino acid sequence: CSGLVGPDTQYF.